The entry that follows covers one T cell receptor beta chain sequence. Its antigen remains unidentified. The assay was immunoSEQ multiplex PCR, and TCRdb's table has in-frame clones only and misses some. The table records around 940,000 clones, 70% to 85% of them present only once. This CDR3 is built from 13 residues. Germline CDR1 SEHNR, CDR2 FQNEAQ (reference sequence). Trimming cost V 5 bases and J 7 bases; bases outside gene matches: 7. This sample was taken from a study of shared clonotypes between healthy human individuals. Study observations and caveats: The rarefaction results pointed to incomplete sorted-subset sequencing despite large depth.

Sample: memory CD4+ T cells sorted from blood. The subset denotes: CD45RA-negative fraction. The gene calls are TRBV7-9 and TRBJ1-2; TRBD1 agrees at 7 bases. The clonotype comes from a man younger than 30 in good health. CDR3 nucleotides: TGTGCCAGCAGCATACAGGGGATAGGTGGCTACACCTTC. It is translated as CASSIQGIGGYTF.